Below, 24 T cell receptor beta chains from the same sample are listed, as sequenced in a study of CD8 T cells in ankylosing spondylitis. TCRdb re-analysed the 5' RACE reads in MiXCR, keeping a single row per CDR3 protein. The data show under 170,000 distinct CDR3 sequences, approximately 48% seen once. Material for sequencing was synovial fluid, either unsorted or a sorted T cell fraction (not recorded which). Every receptor here comes from a male donor with ankylosing spondylitis.

This clonotype was recorded a few times. The rearrangement uses TRBV12-3 or TRBV12-4 and TRBJ1-2; TRBD1 matches 8 bases. V lost 3 bases to trimming and J lost 9 bases; unmatched junction nucleotides: 3. The CDR3 covers 12 residues. The CDR3 sequence is CASSFGQGRYTF. CDR3 nucleotide sequence: TGTGCCAGCAGTTTCGGACAGGGACGCTACACCTTC.

The chain links TRBV4-1 to TRBJ2-3; D is unresolved. The CDR3 spans 15 residues. Germline CDR1 MGHRA, CDR2 YSYEKL. V was pared by 7 bases and J by 3 bases, with 17 bases between. Here the CDR3 reads CASTLGPRNTDTQYF. CDR3 nucleotide sequence: TGCGCCAGCACCCTAGGGCCGAGAAATACAGATACGCAGTATTTT.

This chain connects TRBV10-3 to TRBJ1-2, with D unclear. CDR3 length equals 13 residues. Trimming cost V 11 bases and J 1 base, with 14 bases left between them. From germline, CDR1 is ENHRY and CDR2 SYGVKD. Here the CDR3 DNA reads TGTGCCTTCTCAGTCCTTTGTAACTATGGCTACACCTTC. Amino acids: CAFSVLCNYGYTF.

This clonotype was found many times. The chain combines TRBV12-3 or TRBV12-4 with TRBJ2-2; D remains unclear. V gave up 1 base and J gave up 6 bases, with 3 bases separating them. The CDR3 loop spans 12 amino acids. CDR3 protein: CASSLGAGELFF. The CDR3 region has the DNA TGTGCCAGCAGTTTAGGGGCCGGGGAGCTGTTTTTT.

J is TRBJ1-2 and V is TRBV10-3; the D is unclear. Trimming took off 10 bases at V and 7 bases at J, with 19 bases between the two ends. Germline V gene data show CDR1 as ENHRY and CDR2 as SYGVKD. There are 13 residues in the CDR3. Written as DNA, the CDR3 is TGTGCCACGTTCGGGGAAGTTCAAAGTGGCTACACCTTC. This encodes CATFGEVQSGYTF.

As DNA, the CDR3 is TGTGCCAGCAGTTCCCCAACAGGGGAGGATACCGGGGAGCTGTTTTTT. Translation: CASSSPTGEDTGELFF. This sequence joins TRBV28 and TRBJ2-2; TRBD1 might be the D (7 bases). The length of the CDR3 is 16 residues. The germline gives CDR1 MDHEN, CDR2 SYDVKM. The V end was cut by 4 bases, the J end by 5 bases, with 17 bases between.

Notes on this clonotype: Mismatch with germline at one junction end may stem from a read error. V is TRBV3-1 and J is TRBJ2-1; TRBD2 aligns across 13 bases. From germline, CDR1 is LGHDT and CDR2 YNNKEL (reference sequence). This CDR3 is 17 amino acids long. For the CDR3, the DNA is TGTGCCAGCAGCCAAGATTGGACTAGCGGGGGCTACGATGAGCAGTTCTTC. Its translation is CASSQDWTSGGYDEQFF.

This sequence joins TRBV7-6 and TRBJ2-1; a weak D match, TRBD2 (5 bases). CDR1 is SGHVS, CDR2 FNYEAQ, per germline. Trimming removed 6 bases from V and 7 bases from J, with 19 bases in between. The CDR3 runs to 15 residues. The CDR3 region has the DNA TGTGCCAGCAGTCCCGGAGCTGGACTGAGGAATGAGCAGTTCTTC. Its translation is CASSPGAGLRNEQFF.

This chain connects TRBV27 to TRBJ2-7, with 8 bases lining up with TRBD1. In germline, CDR1 is MNHEY, CDR2 SMNVEV (reference sequence). CDR3 length equals 16 residues. V dropped 5 bases and J dropped 2; count of bases not matched to a gene: 11. CDR3 DNA: TGTGCCAGCAGTCCCCCGTGGACAGGGATCGCCTACGAGCAGTACTTC. Translated: CASSPPWTGIAYEQYF.

This CDR3 is CASSQTSGPGSVQYF. The CDR3 DNA follows: TGTGCCAGCAGCCAAACTTCCGGGCCCGGTTCGGTGCAGTACTTC. The genes are TRBV7-3 and TRBJ2-7; no clear D gene. Per the germline V gene, CDR1 is SGHTA and CDR2 is FQGTGA. The CDR3 spans 15 residues. V was shortened by 5 bases and J by 9 bases, with 23 bases between the two germline ends.

In its sample, this clonotype was seen many times. The CDR3 DNA follows: TGTGCCAGCAGCGCCGGGACGTTAAAAGCTTTCTTT. Its translation is CASSAGTLKAFF. The rearrangement links TRBV12-3 or TRBV12-4 to TRBJ1-1, with D possibly being TRBD1 (5 bases). Trimming removed 6 bases from V and 9 bases from J, with 14 bases in between. The CDR3 sequence is 12 residues long.

This rearrangement joins TRBV28 to TRBJ1-4; no reliable D call. This CDR3 is 14 amino acids long. Germline CDR1 and CDR2: MDHEN and SYDVKM. V lost 3 bases and J 4 bases, leaving 9 bases between the germline ends. The CDR3 is CASSLGSLNEKLFF. CDR3 in DNA: TGTGCCAGCAGTTTGGGCAGCCTTAATGAAAAACTGTTTTTT.

The V and J genes are TRBV12-3 or TRBV12-4 and TRBJ1-1; D may be TRBD1 (6 bases). V shed 4 bases and J shed 1 base, with 19 bases lying between them. The length of the CDR3 is 17 residues. As DNA, the CDR3 is TGTGCCAGCAGTTCCCTCCGTGGGGGCCCGGGGAACACTGAAGCTTTCTTT. It encodes CASSSLRGGPGNTEAFF.

CDR3 coding DNA: TGTGCCAGCAGCCGCCACGGACAGGAAAACACCGGGGAGCTGTTTTTT. Translating it yields CASSRHGQENTGELFF. The rearrangement links TRBV6-1 to TRBJ2-2; 7 bases line up with TRBD1. V lost 6 bases and J lost 2; bases outside the gene matches: 9. The CDR3 length is 16 residues. CDR1 and CDR2 from the germline V gene are MNHNS and SASEGT.

The V call is TRBV20-1, the J call TRBJ2-1; 8 bases fit TRBD2. Germline V lookup: CDR1 DFQATT, CDR2 SNEGSKA (reference sequence). The V gene end was trimmed by 3 bases and the J gene end by 5 bases; junction bases not matched to a gene: 6. This CDR3 is built from 14 residues. CDR3 residues: CSASAGGPDNEQFF. DNA for the CDR3: TGCAGTGCTAGCGCGGGGGGCCCCGACAATGAGCAGTTCTTC.

A few counts support this clonotype. The chain carries TRBV12-3 or TRBV12-4 and TRBJ1-2, with D perhaps matching TRBD1 (5 bases). V was trimmed by 6 bases and J by 5 bases, leaving 13 bases between them. This CDR3 is built from 13 residues. CDR3 coding DNA: TGTGCCAGCAGCTCAACAGGTGCTTATGGCTACACCTTC. Translated, it gives CASSSTGAYGYTF.

This clonotype was seen ten or more times. V and J are TRBV5-1 and TRBJ2-1; 9 bases fit TRBD2. The CDR3 consists of 15 residues. From germline, CDR1 is SGHRS and CDR2 YFSETQ. The ends lost 4 bases at V and 5 bases at J; junction bases unmatched: 7. CDR3 region: CASSPWLAGDNEQFF. The CDR3 nucleotides read TGCGCCAGCAGCCCCTGGTTAGCGGGAGACAATGAGCAGTTCTTC.

This chain links TRBV7-3 with TRBJ2-1; TRBD2 aligns across 12 bases. CDR1 and CDR2 (germline): SGHTA, FQGTGA. V dropped 1 base and J dropped 5; count of bases not matched to a gene: 6. The CDR3 is 17 amino acids. The CDR3 is CASSLMPGLAGNNEQFF. CDR3 bases: TGTGCCAGCAGCTTAATGCCGGGACTAGCGGGCAACAATGAGCAGTTCTTC.

The gene calls are TRBV4-3 and TRBJ2-3, with no clear D. The CDR3 spans 14 residues. Trimming removed 0 bases at V and 6 bases at J, with 10 bases between. Germline CDR1 and CDR2: LGHNA and YSLEER. CDR3 DNA: TGCGCCAGCAGCCAAGATCGTCCATTGGATACGCAGTATTTT. Translating gives CASSQDRPLDTQYF.

This clonotype appeared a few times. The chain uses TRBV20-1 and TRBJ1-2, with D unclear. The CDR3 extends over 12 amino acids. From germline, CDR1 is DFQATT and CDR2 SNEGSKA (reference sequence). Trimming left V 6 bases short and J 1 base short, with 9 bases between. The CDR3 bases are TGCAGTGCACAGCTCGTTAACTATGGCTACACCTTC. It is translated as CSAQLVNYGYTF.

V gene TRBV7-8 combines with J gene TRBJ2-7; D ambiguous. Germline V lookup: CDR1 SGHVS, CDR2 FQNEAQ. There are 13 residues in the CDR3. Trimming left V 5 bases short and J 4 bases short, with 12 bases between. This CDR3 reads CASSPRPLYEQYF. For the CDR3, the DNA is TGTGCCAGCAGCCCGCGACCCCTTTACGAGCAGTACTTC.

The chain recombines TRBV5-6 with TRBJ2-2; weak D call: TRBD1 (6 bases). V dropped 3 bases and J dropped 4 bases, with 13 bases sitting between them. This CDR3 has 15 amino acids. CDR1 SGHDT and CDR2 YYEEEE come from the germline V gene. CDR3 bases: TGTGCCAGCAGCTCCCAGGGACACCTCACCGGGGAGCTGTTTTTT. It yields the protein CASSSQGHLTGELFF. The full variable domain, completed using reference TRBV5-6 and TRBJ2-2, is DAGVTQSPTHLIKTRGQQVTLRCSPKSGHDTVSWYQQALGQGPQFIFQYYEEEERQRGNFPDRFSGHQFPNYSSELNVNALLLGDSALYLCASSSQGHLTGELFFGEGSRLTVL.

This clonotype was found many times. The J gene is TRBJ1-5, the V gene TRBV15; D is possibly TRBD1 (5 bases). Germline V gene sequence: CDR1 LNHNV, CDR2 YYDKDF (reference sequence). This CDR3 region has 15 residues. V dropped 0 bases and J dropped 2 bases, with 8 bases sitting between them. The chain's CDR3 is CATSREWGGNQPQHF. CDR3 bases: TGTGCCACCAGCAGAGAGTGGGGCGGCAATCAGCCCCAGCATTTT.

The chain joins TRBV27 to TRBJ2-1; TRBD2 matches at 13 bases. Looked up from germline, CDR1 is MNHEY and CDR2 is SMNVEV (reference sequence). The ends lost 7 bases at V and 5 bases at J; junction bases unmatched: 5. The CDR3 spans 15 residues. In DNA form, the CDR3 reads TGTGCCAGCAACCGAGGGACTAGCGGGAACAATGAGCAGTTCTTC. Protein product: CASNRGTSGNNEQFF.